This T cell receptor (beta chain) emerged from a study of CD8 T cells in Susac syndrome. Isolation of CD8+ and CD4+ T cells was performed negatively, whereas enrichment of TEMRA cells was done by FACS. J gave up 5 bases and V 5 bases, and 13 bases lay outside the gene matches. CDR3 length: 17 residues. Germline values: CDR1 SEHNR, CDR2 FQNEAQ (reference sequence). A quantity of about 0.5 to 1 ug RNA underwent reverse transcription using random hexamers. immunoSEQ multiplex PCR amplified TCR beta CDR3 across 54 Vbeta, 13 Jbeta. TCRdb re-derived calls from the immunoSEQ multiplex PCR reads in MiXCR, one entry per CDR3 protein. The table records 120,000 or so distinct CDR3 sequences, nearly 95% of them present only once.

Sequencing was done on a sample of CD4+ T cells from PBMCs. J is TRBJ2-5 and V is TRBV7-9, with TRBD1 identical over 11 bases. This TCR was recovered from a human donor in good health. The CDR3 here is CASSRRTSGQGVETQYF. CDR3 DNA sequence: TGTGCCAGCAGCCGACGAACCTCGGGACAGGGGGTTGAGACCCAGTACTTC.